The 15 T cell receptor beta chains in this list originate from one sample, sequenced in a study of T-cell reconstitution after alpha-beta-depleted transplantation in children. Preparation of the TCRbeta library was carried out with unique molecular identifiers. Each CDR3 protein gets one entry after TCRdb re-called the PCR reads with MiXCR. The sample includes hundreds of thousands of distinct CDR3 sequences, more than 9% of them seen just once. The input for sequencing was PBMCs from the stem cell graft donor, taken from the stem cell graft. Source of these receptors: a human donor who donated a stem cell graft to a child with SCID.

The rearrangement joins TRBV12-3 or TRBV12-4 to TRBJ1-1; D is possibly TRBD1 (6 bases). The CDR3 loop spans 15 amino acids. V was cut by 3 bases and J by 5 bases, with 16 bases left in between. CDR3 amino acids: CASSFGVGGGTEAFF. CDR3 in DNA: TGTGCCAGCAGTTTTGGAGTCGGAGGGGGGACTGAAGCTTTCTTT.

This clonotype was observed a handful of times. This rearrangement joins TRBV27 to TRBJ2-7; TRBD2 matches at 7 bases. This CDR3 is 14 amino acids long. V lost 5 bases and J lost 4; bases outside the gene matches: 8. Germline CDR1 is MNHEY and CDR2 is SMNVEV (reference sequence). The CDR3 here is CASSAGTNRYEQYF. For the CDR3, the DNA is TGTGCCAGCAGTGCCGGGACTAACCGTTACGAGCAGTACTTC.

The table lists this clonotype with many counts. V is TRBV6-6 and J is TRBJ2-2; 8 positions agree with TRBD1. Germline V gives CDR1 MNHNY, CDR2 SVGAGI (reference sequence). J lost 4 bases, V lost 8 bases, and 3 bases had no gene match. CDR3 size: 13 residues. In DNA form, the CDR3 reads TGTGCCAGCCAGGGGGCGGGCACCGGGGAGCTGTTTTTT. This sequence encodes CASQGAGTGELFF.

This clonotype was counted only a few times. The chain uses TRBV12-3 or TRBV12-4 and TRBJ2-5, with a weak D call TRBD2 (5 bases). This CDR3 is 13 amino acids long. The ends were cut back, 4 bases at V and 0 bases at J, with 6 bases in the middle. Written as DNA, the CDR3 is TGTGCCAGCAGTTCGGGGTACCAAGAGACCCAGTACTTC. It translates to CASSSGYQETQYF.

This clonotype was seen a handful of times. V usage is TRBV5-5 and J usage is TRBJ2-1; TRBD1 is a possible D gene (6 bases). The germline gives CDR1 SGHKS, CDR2 YYEKEE (reference sequence). V lost 4 bases, J lost 2 bases, and 10 bases lay in between. This CDR3 has 14 residues. CDR3 bases: TGTGCCAGCAGCCGAGGGGGTACCTACAATGAGCAGTTCTTC. Amino acids: CASSRGGTYNEQFF.

This clonotype showed up just a few times. CDR3 loop: CATGTGNPYEQYF. As DNA, the CDR3 is TGTGCCACGGGCACCGGCAACCCCTACGAGCAGTACTTC. The chain recombines TRBV10-3 with TRBJ2-7; D is uncertain. Trimming removed 10 bases at V and 2 bases at J, with 15 bases between. This CDR3 has 13 amino acids. Germline values: CDR1 ENHRY, CDR2 SYGVKD.

The rearrangement joins TRBV7-9 to TRBJ2-1, with D perhaps TRBD1 (6 bases). CDR1 and CDR2 (germline): SEHNR, FQNEAQ (reference sequence). The ends were cut back, 6 bases at V and 0 bases at J, with 15 bases in the middle. This CDR3 comprises 16 residues. CDR3 in DNA: TGTGCCAGCAGGTCCTACAGGGAGAGCTCCTACAATGAGCAGTTCTTC. Amino acids: CASRSYRESSYNEQFF.

At least ten counts were recorded for this clonotype. The V call is TRBV29-1, the J call TRBJ1-2; no clear D. V gave up 6 bases and J gave up 5 bases, with 13 bases separating them. This CDR3 has 12 amino acids. Germline V gene data show CDR1 as SQVTM and CDR2 as ANQGSEA. CDR3 sequence reads: CSVHHPYYGYTF. In DNA, the CDR3 is TGCAGCGTCCATCACCCCTATTATGGCTACACCTTC.

The J gene is TRBJ1-5, the V gene TRBV7-9, with D hard to call. This CDR3 spans 14 amino acids. V dropped 1 base and J dropped 1 base, with 5 bases sitting between them. Germline-derived CDR1 and CDR2 are SEHNR and FQNEAQ (reference sequence). The DNA for the CDR3 is TGTGCCAGCAGCTTAGTGCAGAGCAATCAGCCCCAGCATTTT. Translation gives CASSLVQSNQPQHF.

This clonotype has a count of ten or more. The chain recombines TRBV12-3 or TRBV12-4 with TRBJ1-1; D is possibly TRBD1 (6 bases). The CDR3 extends over 13 amino acids. The ends were cut back, 6 bases at V and 4 bases at J, with 12 bases in the middle. The CDR3: CASSLGGTTEAFF. The CDR3 region has the DNA TGTGCCAGCAGCCTAGGGGGTACCACTGAAGCTTTCTTT.

The chain uses TRBV5-1 and TRBJ2-7; D may be TRBD1 (6 bases). Trimming took off 0 bases at V and 3 bases at J, with 13 bases between the two ends. Germline loops: CDR1 SGHRS, CDR2 YFSETQ. The CDR3 extends over 15 amino acids. DNA for the CDR3: TGCGCCAGCAGCTTGGTACAGGGCAGAATCTACGAGCAGTACTTC. As protein: CASSLVQGRIYEQYF.

Points on this clonotype: A read error may be the cause here, since a much bigger clone is one base away. The J gene is TRBJ2-2, the V gene TRBV11-2; D remains ambiguous. V was shortened by 0 bases and J by 10 bases, with 15 bases between the two germline ends. There are 15 residues in the CDR3. Germline V CDR1 and CDR2: SGHAT, FQNNGV. The CDR3 spells CASSLEAVLSVELFF. The DNA of the CDR3 is TGTGCCAGCAGCTTAGAGGCCGTTCTGTCCGTGGAGCTGTTTTTT.

This clonotype was seen only a few times. The gene calls are TRBV3-1 and TRBJ1-3, with TRBD1 as a possible D gene (6 bases). Germline V gives CDR1 LGHDT, CDR2 YNNKEL (reference sequence). V lost 4 bases and J 0 bases, leaving 10 bases between the germline ends. The CDR3 is made up of 15 amino acids. CDR3 coding DNA: TGTGCCAGCAGCCGCGGACAGCCCTCTGGAAACACCATATATTTT. This gives the protein CASSRGQPSGNTIYF.

There are a few counts of this clonotype. The chain couples TRBV5-1 to TRBJ1-1; the match to TRBD1 covers 7 bases. Germline V gives CDR1 SGHRS, CDR2 YFSETQ. V dropped 0 bases and J dropped 5; count of bases not matched to a gene: 4. The CDR3 consists of 14 residues. CDR3 coding DNA: TGCGCCAGCAGCTTGGAGACAGGGCGAACTGAAGCTTTCTTT. Translation gives CASSLETGRTEAFF.

J is TRBJ2-3 and V is TRBV6-5, with 9 bases matching TRBD2. Germline V lookup: CDR1 MNHEY, CDR2 SVGAGI. This CDR3 spans 16 amino acids. V trimming: 5 bases; J trimming: 4 bases; junction bases outside the gene matches: 10. CDR3 nucleotides: TGTGCCAGCAGTCCCACAGCGGGACTAGCCGCAGATACGCAGTATTTT. Translation gives CASSPTAGLAADTQYF.